Presented here are 30 T cell receptor beta chains from one specimen sequenced in a study of identical twins (dated by TCRdb to the mid-2010s). Library method: 5' RACE. The instrument given in TCRdb is Illumina HiSeq 2000. TCRdb redid the processing of the public reads, applying fastp at Q25 and MiXCR, and retained in-frame beta chains. Records with the same CDR3 protein are collapsed into one entry carrying the most frequent genes and DNA. The sample contains 1.5 million to 2 million distinct CDR3 sequences, about 32% of them found a single time. The ten largest account for about 0.3% of the sample. Input material: cord blood. The receptors originated from a newborn girl in good health.

The V and J genes are TRBV3-1 and TRBJ2-2, with D perhaps matching TRBD1 or TRBD2 (5 bases each). Trimming took 4 bases from V and 5 from J, leaving 11 bases between them. Germline V gives CDR1 LGHDT, CDR2 YNNKEL (reference sequence). This CDR3 spans 14 amino acids. CDR3: CASSPLWGTGELFF. The CDR3 DNA is TGTGCCAGCAGCCCGCTTTGGGGGACCGGGGAGCTGTTTTTT.

This clonotype has more than one count but fewer than ten. The chain links TRBV30 to TRBJ1-2; TRBD1 is a possible D gene (5 bases). The CDR3 length is 13 residues. With 0 bases removed from V and 4 bases from J, the gap between germline ends came to 9 bases. The V gene's germline CDR1 is GTSNPN and CDR2 SVGIG (reference sequence). The CDR3 protein is CAWSVQRGYGYTF. The CDR3, as DNA: TGTGCCTGGAGTGTACAAAGGGGCTATGGCTACACCTTC.

The chain links TRBV11-2 to TRBJ1-2; D not certain. CDR1 and CDR2 (germline): SGHAT, FQNNGV. The CDR3 consists of 14 residues. V lost 5 bases and J lost 4, with 14 bases in between. CDR3 DNA sequence: TGTGCCAGCAGCCCCTCCGGACCTTTCTATGGCTACACCTTC. Residues: CASSPSGPFYGYTF.

This clonotype showed up just a few times. V is TRBV20-1 and J is TRBJ1-1; no reliable D call. CDR3 length: 12 amino acids. The V end was cut by 4 bases, the J end by 1 base, with 7 bases between. Germline V gene sequence: CDR1 DFQATT, CDR2 SNEGSKA (reference sequence). CDR3 in amino acids: CSATNENTEAFF. CDR3 DNA sequence: TGCAGTGCTACCAACGAGAACACTGAAGCTTTCTTT.

The table lists this clonotype with many counts. The CDR3 nucleotides read TGTGCCAGCAGCGCCACTTGGACTAGCGGGGGGTACAATGAGCAGTTCTTC. It is translated as CASSATWTSGGYNEQFF. This chain joins TRBV11-1 and TRBJ2-1; 14 bases map to TRBD2. CDR1 and CDR2 from the germline V gene are SGHAT and FQDESV (reference sequence). The trim removed 5 bases at V and 4 bases at J, leaving 7 bases unmatched. The CDR3 runs to 17 residues.

The genes are TRBV25-1 and TRBJ1-6, with D unclear. V dropped 1 base and J dropped 6 bases, with 7 bases sitting between them. The CDR3 consists of 14 residues. Per germline, CDR1 MGHDK and CDR2 SYGVNS. The CDR3 region is CASSEFGSNSPLHF. As DNA, the CDR3 is TGTGCCAGCAGTGAATTCGGCAGTAATTCACCCCTCCACTTT.

The chain carries TRBV3-1 and TRBJ2-1; D not resolved. The J call may be incorrect, as the DNA end agrees better with TRBJ2-7. The CDR3 has 14 amino acids. Germline V gene lookup returns CDR1 LGHDT and CDR2 YNNKEL (reference sequence). The chain's CDR3 is CASSQVVAYNEQYF. The CDR3 DNA sequence: TGTGCCAGCAGCCAAGTAGTGGCCTACAATGAGCAGTACTTC.

The table lists this clonotype with a few counts. V usage is TRBV2 and J usage is TRBJ2-7; D is ambiguous. Trimming removed 7 bases at V and 0 bases at J, with 10 bases between. CDR3 length equals 13 residues. Looked up from germline, CDR1 is SNHLY and CDR2 is FYNNEI. The CDR3, as DNA: TGTGCCAGCAACCTTCAGGTCTCCTACGAGCAGTACTTC. This gives the protein CASNLQVSYEQYF.

The chain uses TRBV12-3 or TRBV12-4 and TRBJ1-2; D is perhaps TRBD1 (5 bases). The CDR3 consists of 14 residues. Trimming took off 4 bases at V and 8 bases at J, with 17 bases between the two ends. The CDR3: CASSSNGRVGGYTF. The CDR3 coding sequence is TGTGCCAGCAGTTCGAACGGCAGGGTTGGCGGCTACACCTTC.

The chain links TRBV2 to TRBJ2-5, with D tentatively TRBD2 (5 bases). The closer fit of TRBJ2-7 to the DNA end suggests the J call may be wrong. The CDR3 contains 15 residues. The V gene's germline CDR1 is SNHLY and CDR2 FYNNEI. Here the CDR3 reads CASSTLTGSWDEQYF. Here the CDR3 DNA reads TGTGCCAGCAGTACGCTTACGGGGTCATGGGACGAGCAGTACTTC.

This clonotype was seen only once. An end of the junction does not agree with germline; a read error may underlie this. V and J are TRBV3-1 and TRBJ1-2; 7 bases fit TRBD1. The germline CDR1 and CDR2 sequences are LGHDT and YNNKEL (reference sequence). This CDR3 region has 15 residues. The CDR3 region has the DNA TGTGCCAGCAGCCAATACAGGGGCCCTGGAAATGGCCACACCTTC. It yields the protein CASSQYRGPGNGHTF.

This chain links TRBV7-2 with TRBJ2-1, with D possibly being TRBD1 or TRBD2 (5 bases each). V lost 3 bases and J 0 bases, leaving 15 bases between the germline ends. The CDR3 runs to 17 residues. CDR1 is SGHTA and CDR2 is FQGNSA in the germline V gene. DNA of the CDR3: TGTGCCAGCAGCTTCCCCGGGACCACGAGCTCCTACAATGAGCAGTTCTTC. Protein: CASSFPGTTSSYNEQFF.

This rearrangement joins TRBV29-1 to TRBJ1-1; D may be TRBD1 (6 bases). Germline CDR1 reads SQVTM; CDR2 reads ANQGSEA. Trimming pared 4 bases from V and 0 bases from J, leaving 15 bases between. The CDR3 contains 15 residues. The DNA for the CDR3 is TGCAGCGTTGGAGGGGGACCGGGGGTGAACACTGAAGCTTTCTTT. It is translated as CSVGGGPGVNTEAFF.

V and J are TRBV20-1 and TRBJ2-3; 13 nucleotides agree with TRBD2. The CDR3 length is 15 residues. The germline V gene encodes CDR1 DFQATT and CDR2 SNEGSKA (reference sequence). The V segment lost 5 bases and the J segment 4 bases; nucleotides outside the gene matches: 6. The CDR3 DNA reads as TGCAGTGCTTATGGACTAGCGGGGGCCGCAGATACGCAGTATTTT. This translates into CSAYGLAGAADTQYF.

This rearrangement joins TRBV20-1 to TRBJ1-2; a weak D match, TRBD1 (6 bases). V shed 3 bases and J shed 7 bases, with 15 bases lying between them. Germline assignment: CDR1 DFQATT and CDR2 SNEGSKA (reference sequence). The CDR3 runs 13 residues. The CDR3 DNA follows: TGCAGTGCTAGGTTCAGGGGAAGTGGTGGCTACACCTTC. Protein product: CSARFRGSGGYTF.

This clonotype was picked up one time. The rearrangement uses TRBV25-1 and TRBJ2-5; the match to TRBD2 covers 8 bases. The junction had 10 bases not matched to a gene; V was cut back by 2 bases and J by 11 bases. This CDR3 has 14 amino acids. CDR1 is MGHDK, CDR2 SYGVNS, per germline. The CDR3 nucleotides read TGTGCCAGCAGTGAACCCAGCGGGAGCGATGAGCAGTACTTC. Protein product: CASSEPSGSDEQYF.

This clonotype was observed a few times. The rearrangement links TRBV12-3 or TRBV12-4 to TRBJ1-2; D not resolved. This CDR3 region has 11 residues. V shed 8 bases and J shed 7 bases, with 11 bases lying between them. CDR3 sequence (DNA): TGTGCCAGCCCAACGGCGGGTGGCTACACCTTC. This translates into CASPTAGGYTF.

V and J are TRBV4-1 and TRBJ2-5; 13 nucleotides match TRBD2. CDR1 and CDR2 from the germline V gene are MGHRA and YSYEKL. Unmatched junction bases numbered 7, after V lost 1 base and J lost 11 bases. CDR3 length: 15 residues. In DNA, the CDR3 is TGCGCCAGCAGCCAAGGGACTAGCGGGGGCCATGAGCAGTACTTC. Amino acids: CASSQGTSGGHEQYF.

The chain has TRBV5-5 and TRBJ2-7; TRBD1 matches at 8 bases. The CDR3 loop spans 14 amino acids. J gave up 4 bases and V 8 bases, and 11 bases lay outside the gene matches. The V gene's germline CDR1 is SGHKS and CDR2 YYEKEE (reference sequence). CDR3 sequence: CASERSRGLYEQYF. The DNA of the CDR3 is TGTGCCAGTGAACGGAGCAGGGGGCTATACGAGCAGTACTTC.

This clonotype was seen repeatedly, ten times or more. The gene calls are TRBV5-1 and TRBJ2-1; no reliable D call. CDR1 and CDR2 from the germline V gene are SGHRS and YFSETQ. The CDR3 has 13 amino acids. The ends were cut back, 6 bases at V and 6 bases at J, with 13 bases in the middle. The CDR3 region is CASTHGVTNEQFF. In DNA form, the CDR3 reads TGCGCCAGCACCCACGGCGTAACCAATGAGCAGTTCTTC.

The chain employs TRBV10-3 and TRBJ2-1, with 9 bases lining up with TRBD2. The CDR3 contains 15 residues. CDR1 is ENHRY and CDR2 is SYGVKD in the germline V gene. With 4 bases clipped from V and 3 bases from J, the junction kept 4 bases outside the gene matches. The CDR3 DNA follows: TGTGCCATCAGTGCTAGCGGGGCCTACTACAATGAGCAGTTCTTC. This encodes CAISASGAYYNEQFF.

In this sample, this clonotype turned up a few times. The chain couples TRBV20-1 to TRBJ2-4; 16 positions agree with TRBD2. The V segment lost 3 bases and the J segment 2 bases; nucleotides outside the gene matches: 7. Looked up from germline, CDR1 is DFQATT and CDR2 is SNEGSKA (reference sequence). This CDR3 has 18 amino acids. CDR3 bases: TGCAGTGCTAGGGCGGGACTAGCGGGAGGGGGAACCAAAAACATTCAGTACTTC. It translates to CSARAGLAGGGTKNIQYF.

This clonotype was seen a few times. V and J are TRBV28 and TRBJ2-5, with TRBD2 matching over 11 bases. Judging by the DNA end, TRBJ2-7 fits better; the J call may be wrong. CDR3 length equals 17 residues. Germline V lookup: CDR1 MDHEN, CDR2 SYDVKM. This CDR3 is CASSLVVGTSGTYEQYF. CDR3 nucleotides: TGTGCCAGCAGTTTAGTGGTCGGGACTAGCGGAACCTACGAGCAGTACTTC.

In this sample, this clonotype turned up a few times. The chain combines TRBV5-1 with TRBJ2-1, with a weak D call TRBD2 (5 bases). Germline V CDR1 and CDR2: SGHRS, YFSETQ. CDR3 size: 15 residues. Trimming stripped 0 bases from V and 3 bases from J, with 10 bases between. The CDR3 loop reads CASSLVQRSYNEQFF. The CDR3, as DNA: TGCGCCAGCAGCTTGGTACAGCGGAGCTACAATGAGCAGTTCTTC.

The V gene is TRBV4-3, the J gene TRBJ2-3; D not certain. V was pared by 0 bases and J by 6 bases, with 16 bases between. The germline V gene encodes CDR1 LGHNA and CDR2 YSLEER. There are 16 residues in the CDR3. As DNA, the CDR3 is TGCGCCAGCAGCCAAGAGTGGTCTGGGAATACCGATACGCAGTATTTT. Protein product: CASSQEWSGNTDTQYF.

This clonotype was counted between two and nine times. The chain carries TRBV5-1 and TRBJ2-1; perhaps TRBD1 as D (6 bases). Trimming pared 4 bases from V and 8 bases from J, leaving 16 bases between. CDR3 length equals 14 residues. Germline assignment: CDR1 SGHRS and CDR2 YFSETQ. The CDR3 protein is CASSPGHLTDEQFF. DNA of the CDR3: TGCGCCAGCAGCCCGGGACACCTTACGGATGAGCAGTTCTTC.

The chain recombines TRBV19 with TRBJ2-7; unclear D gene. The CDR3 sequence is 15 residues long. In germline, CDR1 is LNHDA, CDR2 SQIVND (reference sequence). V shed 4 bases and J shed 7 bases, with 20 bases lying between them. The CDR3 sequence: CASSTLRQVVYEQYF. The CDR3 bases are TGTGCCAGTAGTACCTTGCGTCAGGTGGTGTATGAGCAGTACTTC. Full variable domain (missing parts from reference TRBV19 and TRBJ2-7): DGGITQSPKYLFRKEGQNVTLSCEQNLNHDAMYWYRQDPGQGLRLIYYSQIVNDFQKGDIAEGYSVSREKKESFPLTVTSAQKNPTAFYLCASSTLRQVVYEQYFGPGTRLTVT.

About this clonotype: With a much larger clone just one base away, this may be a read error. The genes are TRBV12-3 or TRBV12-4 and TRBJ2-1; 12 bases line up with TRBD2. CDR3 length equals 15 residues. The V segment lost 5 bases and the J segment 12 bases; nucleotides outside the gene matches: 11. DNA of the CDR3: TGTGCCAGCAGTCTTCTAGCGGGAGGGTCCTGGGGGCAGTTCTTC. Translating it yields CASSLLAGGSWGQFF.

The chain combines TRBV4-2 with TRBJ2-5, with D perhaps matching TRBD2 (7 bases). V lost 1 base and J 11 bases, leaving 17 bases between the germline ends. There are 14 residues in the CDR3. CDR1 LGHNA and CDR2 YNFKEQ come from the germline V gene. DNA for the CDR3: TGTGCCAGCAGCCAAGGAGGGGGGGGCCATGAGCAGTACTTC. Translating it yields CASSQGGGGHEQYF.

This clonotype was observed a handful of times. This rearrangement joins TRBV28 to TRBJ2-7, with 7 bases lining up with TRBD2. The trim removed 6 bases at V and 7 bases at J, leaving 9 bases unmatched. Germline CDR1 and CDR2: MDHEN and SYDVKM. The CDR3 totals 13 residues. CDR3 coding DNA: TGTGCCAGCAGGGCTAGCGGATACAATGAGCAGTACTTC. It codes for CASRASGYNEQYF.